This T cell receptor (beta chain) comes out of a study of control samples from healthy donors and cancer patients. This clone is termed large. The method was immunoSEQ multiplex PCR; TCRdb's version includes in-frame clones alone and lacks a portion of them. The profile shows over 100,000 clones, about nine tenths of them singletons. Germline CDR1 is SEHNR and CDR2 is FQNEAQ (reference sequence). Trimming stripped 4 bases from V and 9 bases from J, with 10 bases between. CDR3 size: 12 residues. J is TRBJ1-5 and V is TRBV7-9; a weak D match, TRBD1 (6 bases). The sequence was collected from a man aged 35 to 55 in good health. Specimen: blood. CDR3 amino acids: CASSYLQGPQHF. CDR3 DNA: TGTGCCAGCAGCTACCTACAGGGGCCCCAGCATTTT.